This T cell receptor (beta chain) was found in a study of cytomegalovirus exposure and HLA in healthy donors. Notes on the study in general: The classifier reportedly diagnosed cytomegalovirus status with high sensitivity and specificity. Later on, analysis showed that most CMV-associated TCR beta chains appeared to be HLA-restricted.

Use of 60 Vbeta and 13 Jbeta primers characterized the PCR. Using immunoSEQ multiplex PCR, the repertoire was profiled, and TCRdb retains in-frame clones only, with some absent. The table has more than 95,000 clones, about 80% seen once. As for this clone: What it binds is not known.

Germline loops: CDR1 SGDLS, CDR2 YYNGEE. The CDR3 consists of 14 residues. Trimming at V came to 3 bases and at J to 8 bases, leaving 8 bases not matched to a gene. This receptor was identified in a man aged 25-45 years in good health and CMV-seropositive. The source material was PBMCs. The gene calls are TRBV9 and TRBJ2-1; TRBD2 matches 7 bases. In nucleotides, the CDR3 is TGTGCCAGCAGCGAGGGCGGGGGAGGATATGAGCAGTTCTTC. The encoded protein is CASSEGGGGYEQFF.